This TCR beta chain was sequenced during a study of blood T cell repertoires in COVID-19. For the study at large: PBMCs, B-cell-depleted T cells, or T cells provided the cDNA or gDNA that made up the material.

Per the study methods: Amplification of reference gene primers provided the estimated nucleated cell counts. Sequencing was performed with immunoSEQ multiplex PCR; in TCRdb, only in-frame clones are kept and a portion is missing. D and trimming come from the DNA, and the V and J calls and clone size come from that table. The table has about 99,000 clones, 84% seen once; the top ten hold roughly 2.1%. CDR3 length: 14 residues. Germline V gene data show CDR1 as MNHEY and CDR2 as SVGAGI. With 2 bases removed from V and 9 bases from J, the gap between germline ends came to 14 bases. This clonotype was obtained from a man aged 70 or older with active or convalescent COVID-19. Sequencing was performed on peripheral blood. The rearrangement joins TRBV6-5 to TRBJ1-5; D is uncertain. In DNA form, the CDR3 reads TGTGCCAGCAGTTACGCCGGCCAGGCCGGGCCCCAGCATTTT. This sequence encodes CASSYAGQAGPQHF.